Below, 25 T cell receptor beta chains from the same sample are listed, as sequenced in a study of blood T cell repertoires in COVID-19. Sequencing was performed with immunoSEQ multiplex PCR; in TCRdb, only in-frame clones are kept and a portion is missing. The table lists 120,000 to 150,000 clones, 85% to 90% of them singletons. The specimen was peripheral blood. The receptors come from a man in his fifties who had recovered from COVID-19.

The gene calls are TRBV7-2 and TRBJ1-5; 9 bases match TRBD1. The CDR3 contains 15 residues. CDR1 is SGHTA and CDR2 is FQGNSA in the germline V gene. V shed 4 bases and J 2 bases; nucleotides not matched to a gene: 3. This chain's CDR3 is CASSWTGEGNQPQHF. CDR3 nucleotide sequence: TGTGCCAGCAGCTGGACAGGGGAGGGCAATCAGCCCCAGCATTTT. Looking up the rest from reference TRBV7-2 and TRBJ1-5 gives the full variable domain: GAGVSQSPSNKVTEKGKDVELRCDPISGHTALYWYRQSLGQGLEFLIYFQGNSAPDKSGLPSDRFSAERTGGSVSTLTIQRTQQEDSAVYLCASSWTGEGNQPQHFGDGTRLSIL.

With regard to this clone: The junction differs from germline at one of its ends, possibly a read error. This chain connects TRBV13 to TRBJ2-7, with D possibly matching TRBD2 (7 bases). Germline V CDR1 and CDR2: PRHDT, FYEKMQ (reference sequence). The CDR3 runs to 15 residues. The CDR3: CASRRGGGLSHEQYF. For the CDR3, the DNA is TGTGCCAGCCGGCGAGGGGGGGGTCTCTCCCACGAGCAGTACTTC.

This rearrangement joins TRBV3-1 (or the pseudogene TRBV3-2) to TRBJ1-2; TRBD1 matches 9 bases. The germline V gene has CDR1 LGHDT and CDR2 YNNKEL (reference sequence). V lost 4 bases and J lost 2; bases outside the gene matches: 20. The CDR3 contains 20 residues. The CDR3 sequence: CASSPAGTFRDRVANYGYTF. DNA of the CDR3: TGTGCCAGCAGCCCTGCCGGAACTTTTCGGGACAGGGTTGCAAACTATGGCTACACCTTC.

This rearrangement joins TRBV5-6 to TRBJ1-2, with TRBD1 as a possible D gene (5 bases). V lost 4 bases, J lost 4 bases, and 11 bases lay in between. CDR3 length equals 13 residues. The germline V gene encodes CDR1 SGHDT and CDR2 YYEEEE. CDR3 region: CASSRTTSYGYTF. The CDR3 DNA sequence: TGTGCCAGCAGCCGGACAACCTCCTATGGCTACACCTTC.

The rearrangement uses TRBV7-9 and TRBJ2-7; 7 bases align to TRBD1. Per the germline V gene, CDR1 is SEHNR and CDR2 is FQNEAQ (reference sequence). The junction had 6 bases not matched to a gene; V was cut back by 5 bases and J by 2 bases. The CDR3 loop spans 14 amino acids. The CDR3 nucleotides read TGTGCCAGCAGCCCCCGGGACAGCACCTACGAGCAGTACTTC. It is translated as CASSPRDSTYEQYF. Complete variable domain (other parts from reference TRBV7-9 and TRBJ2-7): DTGVSQNPRHKITKRGQNVTFRCDPISEHNRLYWYRQTLGQGPEFLTYFQNEAQLEKSRLLSDRFSAERPKGSFSTLEIQRTEQGDSAMYLCASSPRDSTYEQYFGPGTRLTVT.

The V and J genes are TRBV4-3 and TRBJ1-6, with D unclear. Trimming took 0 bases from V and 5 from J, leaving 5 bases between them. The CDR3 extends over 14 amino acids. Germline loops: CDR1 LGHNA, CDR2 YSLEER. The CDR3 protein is CASSQDRNNSPLHF. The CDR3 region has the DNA TGCGCCAGCAGCCAAGACAGGAATAATTCACCCCTCCACTTT.

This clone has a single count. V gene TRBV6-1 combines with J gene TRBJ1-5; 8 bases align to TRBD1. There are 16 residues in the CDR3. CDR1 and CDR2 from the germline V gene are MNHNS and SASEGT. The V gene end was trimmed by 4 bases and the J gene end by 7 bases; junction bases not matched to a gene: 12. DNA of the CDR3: TGTGCCAGCAGTGGCCGGACAGGGTATGGTGGGCAGCCCCAGCATTTT. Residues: CASSGRTGYGGQPQHF.

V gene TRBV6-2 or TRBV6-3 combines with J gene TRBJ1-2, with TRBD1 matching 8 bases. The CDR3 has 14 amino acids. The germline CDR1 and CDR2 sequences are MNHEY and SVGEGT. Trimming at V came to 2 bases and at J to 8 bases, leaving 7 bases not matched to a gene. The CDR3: CASSYVLDRVGYTF. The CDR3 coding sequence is TGTGCCAGCAGTTACGTGTTGGACAGGGTCGGCTACACCTTC.

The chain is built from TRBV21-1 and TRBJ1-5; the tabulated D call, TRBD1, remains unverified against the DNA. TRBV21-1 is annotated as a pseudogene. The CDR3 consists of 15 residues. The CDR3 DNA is TGTGCCAGCAGTGACAGGGCATATAGCAATCAGCCCCAGCATTTT. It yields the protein CASSDRAYSNQPQHF.

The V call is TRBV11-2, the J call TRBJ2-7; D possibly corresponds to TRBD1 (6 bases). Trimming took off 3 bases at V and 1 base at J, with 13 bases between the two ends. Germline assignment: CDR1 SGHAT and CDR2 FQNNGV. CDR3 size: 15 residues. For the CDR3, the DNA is TGTGCCAGCAGCTTCGGCAGGGGAAGGTCCTACGAGCAGTACTTC. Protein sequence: CASSFGRGRSYEQYF.

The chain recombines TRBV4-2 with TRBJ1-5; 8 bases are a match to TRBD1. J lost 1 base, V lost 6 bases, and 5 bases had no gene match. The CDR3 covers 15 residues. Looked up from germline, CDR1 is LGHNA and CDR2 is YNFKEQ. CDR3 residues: CASRTRDRSNQPQHF. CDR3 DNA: TGTGCCAGCAGAACCCGGGACAGGAGCAATCAGCCCCAGCATTTT.

CDR3 DNA: TGTGCCAGCAGCCACCCGGGGACAGGGATGAATGAGCAGTTCTTC. As protein: CASSHPGTGMNEQFF. This chain links TRBV14 with TRBJ2-1; 9 nucleotides align to TRBD1. Unmatched junction bases numbered 7, after V lost 3 bases and J lost 7 bases. This CDR3 comprises 15 residues. The germline CDR1 and CDR2 sequences are SGHDN and FVKESK.

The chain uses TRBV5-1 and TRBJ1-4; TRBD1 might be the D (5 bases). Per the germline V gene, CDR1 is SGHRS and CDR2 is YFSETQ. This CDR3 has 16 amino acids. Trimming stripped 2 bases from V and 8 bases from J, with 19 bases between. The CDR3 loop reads CASSFSEGPLKEKLFF. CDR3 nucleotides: TGCGCCAGCAGCTTCTCGGAGGGACCCTTGAAGGAAAAACTGTTTTTT.

The CDR3 DNA reads as TGTGCCAGCAGCCGTGGGACAGGACCTAATCAGCCCCAGCATTTT. Translation: CASSRGTGPNQPQHF. V is TRBV5-6 and J is TRBJ1-5, with TRBD1 identical over 8 bases. Trimming removed 4 bases from V and 4 bases from J; junction bases left unmatched: 7. The length of the CDR3 is 15 residues. Germline V gene lookup returns CDR1 SGHDT and CDR2 YYEEEE.

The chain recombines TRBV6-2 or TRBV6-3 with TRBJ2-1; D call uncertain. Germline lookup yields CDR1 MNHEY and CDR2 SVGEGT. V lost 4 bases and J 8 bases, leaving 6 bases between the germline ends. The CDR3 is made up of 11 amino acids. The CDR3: CASSFLDEQFF. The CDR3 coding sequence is TGTGCCAGCAGTTTTCTCGATGAGCAGTTCTTC.

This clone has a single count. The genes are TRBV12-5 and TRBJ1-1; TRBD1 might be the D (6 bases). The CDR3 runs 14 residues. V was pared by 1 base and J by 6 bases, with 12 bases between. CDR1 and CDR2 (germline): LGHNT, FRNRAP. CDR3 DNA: TGTGCTAGTGGTTTGGCAACAGGGTTCTCTGAAGCTTTCTTT. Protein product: CASGLATGFSEAFF.

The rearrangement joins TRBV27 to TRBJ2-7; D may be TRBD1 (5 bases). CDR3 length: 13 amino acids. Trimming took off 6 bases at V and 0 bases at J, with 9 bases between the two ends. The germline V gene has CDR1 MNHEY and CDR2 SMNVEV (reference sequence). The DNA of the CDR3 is TGTGCCAGCAGCCCTGGACACTCCTACGAGCAGTACTTC. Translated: CASSPGHSYEQYF.

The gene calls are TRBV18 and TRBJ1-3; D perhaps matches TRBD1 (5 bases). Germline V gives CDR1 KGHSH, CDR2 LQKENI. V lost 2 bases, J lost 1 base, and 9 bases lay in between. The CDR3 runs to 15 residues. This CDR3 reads CASSPVGPSGNTIYF. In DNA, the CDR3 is TGTGCCAGCTCACCAGTGGGGCCGTCTGGAAACACCATATATTTT. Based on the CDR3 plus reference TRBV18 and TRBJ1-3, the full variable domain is NAGVMQNPRHLVRRRGQEARLRCSPMKGHSHVYWYRQLPEEGLKFMVYLQKENIIDESGMPKERFSAEFPKEGPSILRIQQVVRGDSAAYFCASSPVGPSGNTIYFGEGSWLTVV.

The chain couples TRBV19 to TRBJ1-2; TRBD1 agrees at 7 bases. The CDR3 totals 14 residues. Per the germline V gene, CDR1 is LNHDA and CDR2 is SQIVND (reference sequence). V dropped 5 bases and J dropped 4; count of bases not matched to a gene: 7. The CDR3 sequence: CASSSPGQIYGYTF. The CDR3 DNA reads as TGTGCCAGTAGTTCCCCGGGACAGATCTATGGCTACACCTTC.

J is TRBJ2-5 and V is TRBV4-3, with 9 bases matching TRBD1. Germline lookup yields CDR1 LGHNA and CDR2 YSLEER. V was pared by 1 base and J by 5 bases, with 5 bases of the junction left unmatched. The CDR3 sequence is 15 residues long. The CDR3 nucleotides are TGCGCCAGCAGCCAAGGTGGGACAGGGTGGGAGACCCAGTACTTC. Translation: CASSQGGTGWETQYF.

CDR3 DNA: TGTGCCAGCTCATCCCTGACTAGCGGGGGAATAAATGAGCAGTTCTTC. Amino acids: CASSSLTSGGINEQFF. The V and J genes are TRBV18 and TRBJ2-1; the match to TRBD2 covers 12 bases. Germline CDR1 and CDR2: KGHSH and LQKENI. The CDR3 runs to 16 residues. The V segment lost 5 bases and the J segment 7 bases; nucleotides outside the gene matches: 9.

The CDR3 here is CASSYGSLAGAQETQYF. CDR3 DNA sequence: TGTGCCAGCAGTTACGGTTCCCTCGCGGGGGCCCAAGAGACCCAGTACTTC. V gene TRBV6-2 or TRBV6-3 combines with J gene TRBJ2-5; D possibly corresponds to TRBD2 (7 bases). CDR1 is MNHEY and CDR2 is SVGEGT in the germline V gene. The CDR3 runs to 17 residues. Trimming removed 2 bases at V and 1 base at J, with 17 bases between.

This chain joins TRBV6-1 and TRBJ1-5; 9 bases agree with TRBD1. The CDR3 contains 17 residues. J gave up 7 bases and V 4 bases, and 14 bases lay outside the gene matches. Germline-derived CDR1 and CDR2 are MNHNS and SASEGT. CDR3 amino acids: CASSVITGTGLGQPQHF. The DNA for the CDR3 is TGTGCCAGCAGTGTAATAACCGGGACAGGGCTGGGACAGCCCCAGCATTTT.

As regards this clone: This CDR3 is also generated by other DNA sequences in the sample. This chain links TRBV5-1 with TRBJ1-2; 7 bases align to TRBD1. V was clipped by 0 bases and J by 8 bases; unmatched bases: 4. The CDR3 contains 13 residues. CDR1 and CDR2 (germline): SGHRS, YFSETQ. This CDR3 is CASSLATGDGYTF. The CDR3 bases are TGCGCCAGCAGCTTGGCTACAGGGGACGGCTACACCTTC.

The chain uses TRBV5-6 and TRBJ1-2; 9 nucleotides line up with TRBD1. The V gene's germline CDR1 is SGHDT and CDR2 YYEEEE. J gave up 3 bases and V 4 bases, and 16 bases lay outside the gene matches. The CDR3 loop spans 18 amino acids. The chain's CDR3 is CASSLEESSGQGHYGYTF. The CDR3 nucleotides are TGTGCCAGCAGCCTTGAGGAAAGTTCGGGACAGGGACACTATGGCTACACCTTC.